Shown below are 8 T cell receptor beta chains from a single sample sequenced in a study of T cells in Graves' hyperthyroidism and ophthalmopathy (dated by TCRdb to about 2019). Preparation of the library involved multiplex PCR. Sequencing was performed on an Illumina HiSeq 2000. Amplification of TCR beta CDR3 regions was carried out from RNA transcripts. For the first round of RT-PCR on the TCR CDR3, the HTBI primer set was used together with the Qiagen OneStep RT-PCR kit. TCRdb applied fastp at Q25 and MiXCR to the public reads, then kept only in-frame beta chains. Rows with a matching CDR3 protein are joined into one entry that keeps the most common DNA and genes. Counted in this sample were about 640,000 distinct CDR3 sequences; 20% of them appeared once. The top ten constitute under 35% of the sample. The sample taken for sequencing was blood. The receptor source for this set is a man aged 30 to 39 with Graves' ophthalmopathy.

Worth noting for this clonotype: It may be a read error: a sequence one base away is much more abundant. The chain carries TRBV11-1 and TRBJ1-5; TRBD1 matches at 8 bases. The trim removed 6 bases at V and 3 bases at J, leaving 7 bases unmatched. The CDR3 consists of 15 residues. CDR1 and CDR2 (germline): SGHAT, FQDESV (reference sequence). The chain's CDR3 is CASRLGQGYNQPQHF. CDR3 DNA: TGTGCCAGCAGACTTGGACAGGGATACAATCAGCCCCAGCATTTT.

This clonotype was counted between two and nine times. The chain uses TRBV10-3 and TRBJ2-7; D gene ambiguous. The germline CDR1 and CDR2 sequences are ENHRY and SYGVKD. The V gene lost 3 bases and the J gene lost 5 bases, with 8 bases spanning the gap. This CDR3 contains 12 residues. CDR3 sequence: CAISDRSHEQYF. The CDR3 nucleotides are TGTGCCATCAGTGACAGGTCCCACGAGCAGTACTTC.

This clonotype has more than one count but fewer than ten. Written as DNA, the CDR3 is TGCGCCAGCCGGACAGGGGGTGCCTACGAGCAGTACTTC. It translates to CASRTGGAYEQYF. V is TRBV5-1 and J is TRBJ2-7; 10 bases line up with TRBD1. Germline CDR1 is SGHRS and CDR2 is YFSETQ. The CDR3 totals 13 residues. The ends lost 7 bases at V and 2 bases at J; junction bases unmatched: 3.

This clonotype showed up just once. At one end the junction does not follow the germline gene, possibly because of a read error. CDR3 in DNA: TGTGCCGGCAGTTCCAATAGGGGGTACAATGAGCAGTTCTTC. Residues: CAGSSNRGYNEQFF. The chain links TRBV6-2 or TRBV6-3 to TRBJ2-1; tentatively, D is TRBD1 (6 bases). Germline CDR1 and CDR2: MNHEY and SVGEGT. The CDR3 is made up of 14 amino acids.

The CDR3 DNA is TGCGCCAGCAGCGCGCAACAGGGGGGAGGCTACACCTTC. Amino acids: CASSAQQGGGYTF. The chain recombines TRBV4-1 with TRBJ1-2; 8 bases map to TRBD1. Unmatched junction bases numbered 7, after V lost 5 bases and J lost 8 bases. This CDR3 region has 13 residues. The germline V gene encodes CDR1 MGHRA and CDR2 YSYEKL.

This clonotype was found many times. The rearrangement uses TRBV12-3 or TRBV12-4 and TRBJ1-5, with D unclear. V gave up 7 bases and J gave up 5 bases, with 18 bases separating them. This CDR3 is built from 15 residues. The CDR3 loop reads CASTPGWGKHQPQHF. Here the CDR3 DNA reads TGTGCCAGCACCCCGGGCTGGGGTAAGCATCAGCCCCAGCATTTT.

In this sample, this clonotype turned up many times. The gene calls are TRBV30 and TRBJ2-1, with D unclear. This CDR3 has 11 residues. Per the germline V gene, CDR1 is GTSNPN and CDR2 is SVGIG (reference sequence). Trimming removed 1 base at V and 4 bases at J, with 2 bases between. The CDR3 region is CAWSAYNEQFF. CDR3 in DNA: TGTGCCTGGAGTGCGTACAATGAGCAGTTCTTC.

The chain recombines TRBV30 with TRBJ2-7, with a possible D match to TRBD1 (6 bases). The CDR3 sequence is 15 residues long. Germline V lookup: CDR1 GTSNPN, CDR2 SVGIG (reference sequence). V dropped 2 bases and J dropped 0 bases, with 14 bases sitting between them. CDR3 residues: CAWSRTQGNSYEQYF. For the CDR3, the DNA is TGTGCCTGGAGTCGAACACAGGGAAACTCCTACGAGCAGTACTTC.